This T cell receptor (beta chain) was sequenced for a study of monozygotic twins with inflammatory bowel disease. Study-level findings and limits: For IBD patients, clonotypes shared with others were fewer than for healthy twins, especially with disease activity. For repertoire similarity, concordant twins did not differ from discordant twins, possibly because power was limited.

The CDR3 loop spans 12 amino acids. In the case of this clonotype: Its antigen is currently unknown.

UMIs incorporating a 6-nucleotide sample barcode were appended by means of template switching. Two nested PCRs, roughly 17 and 9 cycles, amplified TCRalpha and TCRbeta cDNA. One entry per CDR3 protein, without DNA, is what TCRdb gives after re-calling the 5' RACE reads. This repertoire includes 200,000 to 250,000 distinct CDR3 sequences. The sample comprised blood. The V call is TRBV12-3 or TRBV12-4, the J call TRBJ2-5. The TCR was taken from a human donor with ulcerative colitis or Crohn's disease, or a healthy co-twin of an affected twin (not recorded which). The CDR3: CASSTFQETQYF.